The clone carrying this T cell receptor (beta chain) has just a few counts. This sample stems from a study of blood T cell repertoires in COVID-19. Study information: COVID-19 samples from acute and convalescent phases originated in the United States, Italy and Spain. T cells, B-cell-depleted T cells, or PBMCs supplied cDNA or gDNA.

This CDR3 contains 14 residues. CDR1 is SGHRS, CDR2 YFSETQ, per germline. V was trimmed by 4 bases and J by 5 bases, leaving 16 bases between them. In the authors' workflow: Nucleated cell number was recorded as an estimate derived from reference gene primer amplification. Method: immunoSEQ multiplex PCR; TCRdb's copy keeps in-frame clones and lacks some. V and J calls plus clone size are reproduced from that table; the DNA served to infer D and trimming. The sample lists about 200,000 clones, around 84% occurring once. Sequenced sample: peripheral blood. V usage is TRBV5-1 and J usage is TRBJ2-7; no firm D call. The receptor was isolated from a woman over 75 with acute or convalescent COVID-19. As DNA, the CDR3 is TGCGCCAGCAGCCCTGGCCCCGACACCCACGAGCAGTACTTC. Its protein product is CASSPGPDTHEQYF.